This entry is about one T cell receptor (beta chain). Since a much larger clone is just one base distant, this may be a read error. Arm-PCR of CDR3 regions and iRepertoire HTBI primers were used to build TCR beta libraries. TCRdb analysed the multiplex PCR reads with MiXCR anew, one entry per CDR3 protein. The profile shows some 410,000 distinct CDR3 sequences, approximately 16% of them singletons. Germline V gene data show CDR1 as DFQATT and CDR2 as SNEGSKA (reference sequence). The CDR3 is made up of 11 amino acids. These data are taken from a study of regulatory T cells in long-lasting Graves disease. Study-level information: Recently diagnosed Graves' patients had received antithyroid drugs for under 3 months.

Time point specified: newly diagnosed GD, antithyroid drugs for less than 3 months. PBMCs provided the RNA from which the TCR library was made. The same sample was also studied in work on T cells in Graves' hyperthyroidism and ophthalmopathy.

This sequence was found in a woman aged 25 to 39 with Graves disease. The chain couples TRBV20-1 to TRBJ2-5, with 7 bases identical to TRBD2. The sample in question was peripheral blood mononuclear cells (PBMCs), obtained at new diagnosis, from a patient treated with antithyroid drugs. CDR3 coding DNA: TGCAGTGCTGGAGCGGGACCGACCCAGTGCTTC. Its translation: CSAGAGPTQCF.